The TCR beta chain described here comes from a study of CXCR4 blockade with PD-1 therapy in pancreatic cancer (dated by TCRdb to the late 2010s). Looking at the study overall: The study analyzed resected pancreatic ductal adenocarcinoma using multiplex immunohistochemistry and TCRbeta immunosequencing, along with ex vivo slice culture to test PD-1 and CXCR4 blockade. To look at intratumoral heterogeneity, the researchers TCR-sequenced two geographically distinct regions from each of several tumors.

With respect to this clone: Its antigen remains unidentified. No per-base quality is available; no much larger clone lies one base away.

V is pared back by 7 bases and J by 5 bases, with 18 bases lying between the germline termini. The CDR3 spans 15 residues, from the cysteine through the phenylalanine. Left in the record is the CDR3 DNA by itself, 45 bases read in frame from the first base. Taken from the germline V gene, the CDR1 and CDR2 loops are MDHEN and SYDVKM. Extracted DNA was used for immunosequencing of TCRbeta CDR3 regions with the immunoSEQ Assay at Adaptive Biotechnologies. The authors processed their data as follows. To quantify the absolute abundance of each unique TCRbeta CDR3, sequences were collapsed and filtered. Clonality was calculated as 1 minus Pielou's evenness, using only productive in-frame rearrangements. Regional overlap was measured by following the top 100 nucleotide rearrangements across paired samples, and the Morisita index was used to compare paired samples with unrelated samples. Convergence of nucleotide rearrangements onto identical amino acid sequences was assessed with the immunoSEQ Rearrangement Details tool. What TCRdb holds here is the immuneACCESS table cut down to in-frame rearrangements. Part of the clones is not present; checked against another copy, under half of the missing clones reflect an unresolved V gene, and the others are unexplained. V, J and clone size derive from that table, while D and trimming were established from the DNA sequence. For this sample there are 15,000 or so clones; about 72% appear just once. More than 4.5% of the sample goes to the ten largest clones.

The archived tumor blocks came from patients who had not received neoadjuvant therapy before resection. In the preserved-tissue arm, the study used approximately 32 surgical resection samples taken from roughly 25 pancreatic ductal adenocarcinoma patients who had not previously been treated. DNA for the resection arm was extracted from ten 5-micron curls of FFPE tumor cut next to the multiplex immunohistochemistry slide. What the authors observed across the whole study: Because only TCRbeta chains were sequenced, true antigen-specificity overlap of convergent dominant clones was left unconfirmed pending paired alpha-beta single-cell sequencing. Clonal expansion was observed in tumors, with a mean productive clonality of 0.14 compared with 0.05 in healthy blood, but no correlation between clonality and survival was found. Amino acid clone frequency correlated strongly with the number of distinct nucleotide rearrangements encoding it, suggesting convergent selection by common tumor antigens.

The source of this sequence is a human donor with pancreatic ductal adenocarcinoma. The sequencing sample was made of tumor tissue. The chain is made from TRBV28 and TRBJ1-5, and perhaps TRBD1 as D gene, on 6 matching bases. The DNA is as follows: TGTGCCAGCATCCCAGACAGGTTCGTCGATCAGCCCCAGCATTTT. It translates to CASIPDRFVDQPQHF.